This T cell receptor beta chain was sequenced during a study of blood T cells in healthy people across ages. Study results and limitations: CMV status of donors was not determined, possibly confounding expanded clonotype changes.

For the second PCR, which ran for about 7 to 11 cycles, a sample-barcoded 5' primer and a J-beta primer mix were used. The template-switch adaptor, which had 12 random nucleotides, put a tag on each cDNA molecule. TCRdb used MiXCR to reprocess the 5' RACE reads, holding one entry per CDR3 protein. The table lists 800,000 to 1,300,000 distinct CDR3 sequences, approximately 25% of them singletons. A remark on this clonotype: Its antigen is currently unknown.

The same specimen was also included in a second study, on T cells of mothers and their children. That source adds: Persisting microchimeric T cell clones went undetected.

Source material: blood. This receptor was taken from a girl aged 2-15 years in good health.

This chain's CDR3 is CSASFGSSDTQYF. In nucleotides, the CDR3 is TGCAGTGCTTCTTTTGGATCGAGTGATACGCAGTATTTT. The rearrangement joins TRBV20-1 to TRBJ2-3; D uncertain. V was shortened by 5 bases and J by 6 bases, with 15 bases between the two germline ends. Germline CDR1 reads DFQATT; CDR2 reads SNEGSKA (reference sequence). CDR3 length: 13 residues.